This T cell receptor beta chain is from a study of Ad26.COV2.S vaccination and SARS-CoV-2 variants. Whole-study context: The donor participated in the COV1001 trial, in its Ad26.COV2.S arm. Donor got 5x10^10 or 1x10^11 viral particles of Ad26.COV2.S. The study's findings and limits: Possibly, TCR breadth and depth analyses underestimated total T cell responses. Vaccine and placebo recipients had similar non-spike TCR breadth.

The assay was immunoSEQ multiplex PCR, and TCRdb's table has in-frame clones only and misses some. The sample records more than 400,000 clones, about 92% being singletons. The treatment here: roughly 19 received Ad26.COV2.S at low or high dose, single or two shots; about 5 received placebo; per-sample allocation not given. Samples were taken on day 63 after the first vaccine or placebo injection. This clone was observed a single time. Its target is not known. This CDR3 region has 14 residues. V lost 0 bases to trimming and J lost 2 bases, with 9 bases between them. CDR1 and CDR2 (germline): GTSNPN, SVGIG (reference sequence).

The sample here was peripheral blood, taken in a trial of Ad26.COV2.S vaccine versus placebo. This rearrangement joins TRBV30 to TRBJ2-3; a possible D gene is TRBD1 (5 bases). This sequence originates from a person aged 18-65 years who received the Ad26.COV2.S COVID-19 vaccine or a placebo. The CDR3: CAWSVGRNTDTQYF. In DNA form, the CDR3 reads TGTGCCTGGAGTGTGGGGCGGAACACAGATACGCAGTATTTT.